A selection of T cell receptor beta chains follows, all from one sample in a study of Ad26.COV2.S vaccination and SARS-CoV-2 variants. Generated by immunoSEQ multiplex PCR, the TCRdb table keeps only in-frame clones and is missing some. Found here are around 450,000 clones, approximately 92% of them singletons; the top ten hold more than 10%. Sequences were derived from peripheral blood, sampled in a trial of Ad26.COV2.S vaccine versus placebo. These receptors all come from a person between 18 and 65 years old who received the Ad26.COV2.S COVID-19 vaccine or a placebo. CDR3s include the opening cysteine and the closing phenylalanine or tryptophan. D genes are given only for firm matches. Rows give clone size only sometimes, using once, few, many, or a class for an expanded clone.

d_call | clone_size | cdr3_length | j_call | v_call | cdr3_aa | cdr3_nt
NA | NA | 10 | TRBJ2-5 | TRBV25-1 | CASRGETQYF | TGTGCCAGTCGGGGAGAGACCCAGTACTTC
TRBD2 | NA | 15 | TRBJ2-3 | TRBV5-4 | CASSLGSSGRDTQYF | TGTGCCAGCAGCTTGGGGTCTAGCGGAAGGGATACGCAGTATTTT
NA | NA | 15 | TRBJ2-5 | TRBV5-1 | CASSLFRGLTETQYF | TGCGCCAGCAGCTTGTTCCGGGGGCTCACAGAGACCCAGTACTTC
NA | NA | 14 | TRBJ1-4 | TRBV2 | CASSELWTNEKLFF | TGTGCCAGCAGTGAACTCTGGACTAATGAAAAACTGTTTTTT
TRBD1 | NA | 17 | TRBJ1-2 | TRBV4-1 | CASSQITGTGLTYGYTF | TGCGCCAGCAGCCAAATAACCGGGACAGGCCTGACTTATGGCTACACCTTC
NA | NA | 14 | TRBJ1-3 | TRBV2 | CASSDGFSGNTIYF | TGTGCCAGCAGTGACGGCTTCTCTGGAAACACCATATATTTT
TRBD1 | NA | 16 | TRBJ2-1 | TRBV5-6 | CASSANRDRAYNEQFF | TGTGCCAGCAGCGCAAACCGGGACAGGGCTTACAATGAGCAGTTCTTC
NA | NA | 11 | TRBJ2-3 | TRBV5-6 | CASATADTQYF | TGTGCCAGTGCGACGGCAGATACGCAGTATTTT
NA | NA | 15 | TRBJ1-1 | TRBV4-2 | CASSQGPGGRIEAFF | TGTGCCAGCAGCCAGGGTCCGGGAGGTAGAATTGAAGCTTTCTTT
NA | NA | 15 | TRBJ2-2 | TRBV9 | CASSEDPANTGELFF | TGTGCCAGCAGCGAGGACCCCGCGAACACCGGGGAGCTGTTTTTT
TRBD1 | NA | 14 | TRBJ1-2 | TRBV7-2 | CASTSGQGAQGYTF | TGTGCCAGCACCTCGGGACAGGGGGCACAGGGCTACACCTTC
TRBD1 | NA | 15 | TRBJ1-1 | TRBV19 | CASSTGTGANTEAFF | TGTGCCAGTAGTACCGGGACAGGGGCCAACACTGAAGCTTTCTTT
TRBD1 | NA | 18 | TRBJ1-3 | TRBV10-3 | CAISESPTGEGAGNTIYF | TGTGCCATCAGTGAGTCCCCGACAGGGGAAGGGGCTGGAAACACCATATATTTT
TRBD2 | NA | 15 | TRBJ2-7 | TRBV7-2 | CASSLWASGTYEQYF | TGTGCCAGCAGCTTATGGGCTAGCGGTACCTACGAGCAGTACTTC
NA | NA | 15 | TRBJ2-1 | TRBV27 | CASSSNGGPGDEQFF | TGTGCCAGCAGCTCAAACGGGGGGCCGGGGGATGAGCAGTTCTTC
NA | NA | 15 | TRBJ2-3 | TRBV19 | CASSIQGGRTDTQYF | TGTGCCAGTAGTATACAGGGGGGTCGCACAGATACGCAGTATTTT
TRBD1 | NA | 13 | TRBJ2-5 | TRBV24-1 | CATSDSGGETQYF | TGTGCCACCAGTGATTCAGGGGGAGAGACCCAGTACTTC
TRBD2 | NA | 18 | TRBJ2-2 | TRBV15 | CATSRDLGLARDAGELFF | TGTGCCACCAGCAGAGATTTGGGACTAGCACGAGACGCCGGGGAGCTGTTTTTT
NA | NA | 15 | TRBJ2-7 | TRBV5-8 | CASSSLSGGINEQYF | TGTGCCAGCAGCTCCCTGTCCGGGGGAATCAACGAGCAGTACTTC
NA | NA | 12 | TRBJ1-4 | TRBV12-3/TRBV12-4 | CASSWTTEKLFF | TGTGCCAGCAGTTGGACAACTGAAAAACTGTTTTTT
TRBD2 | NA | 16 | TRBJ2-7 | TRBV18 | CASSPRGREAVHEQYF | TGTGCCAGCTCACCACGTGGGCGGGAGGCCGTCCACGAGCAGTACTTC
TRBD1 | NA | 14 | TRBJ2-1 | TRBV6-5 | CASSRRDSDNEQFF | TGTGCCAGCAGTCGAAGGGACAGTGATAATGAGCAGTTCTTC
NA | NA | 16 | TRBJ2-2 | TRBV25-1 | CASSARTGANTGELFF | TGTGCCAGCAGTGCCCGGACGGGAGCGAACACCGGGGAGCTGTTTTTT
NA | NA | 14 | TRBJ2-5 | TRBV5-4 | CASSLGNGKETQYF | TGTGCCAGCAGCTTGGGCAACGGTAAAGAGACCCAGTACTTC
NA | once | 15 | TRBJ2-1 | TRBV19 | CASSGQESSYNEQFF | TGTGCCAGTAGTGGCCAGGAGAGCTCCTACAATGAGCAGTTCTTC
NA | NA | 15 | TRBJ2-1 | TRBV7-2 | CASSLVGITYNEQFF | TGTGCCAGCAGCTTAGTCGGGATAACCTACAATGAGCAGTTCTTC
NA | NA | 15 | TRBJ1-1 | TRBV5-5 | CASSLEIGSITEAFF | TGTGCCAGCAGCTTGGAAATAGGGTCGATTACTGAAGCTTTCTTT
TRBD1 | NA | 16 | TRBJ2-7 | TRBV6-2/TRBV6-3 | CASSRTGTGVAYEQYF | TGTGCCAGCAGTAGAACCGGGACAGGGGTGGCCTACGAGCAGTACTTC
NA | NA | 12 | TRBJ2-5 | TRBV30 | CAWSQGGETQYF | TGTGCCTGGAGTCAGGGGGGAGAGACCCAGTACTTC
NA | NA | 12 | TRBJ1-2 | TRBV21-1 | CASSSWNYGYTF | TGTGCCAGCAGCTCCTGGAACTATGGCTACACCTTC
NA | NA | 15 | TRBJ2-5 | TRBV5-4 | CASSLASGVEETQYF | TGTGCCAGCAGCTTGGCCTCTGGCGTGGAAGAGACCCAGTACTTC
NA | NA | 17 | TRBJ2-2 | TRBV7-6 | CASSPPLGGLNTGELFF | TGTGCCAGCAGCCCCCCCTTGGGCGGACTTAACACCGGGGAGCTGTTTTTT
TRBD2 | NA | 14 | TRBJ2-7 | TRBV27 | CASSRLAGVHEQYF | TGTGCCAGCAGCCGACTAGCGGGAGTACACGAGCAGTACTTC
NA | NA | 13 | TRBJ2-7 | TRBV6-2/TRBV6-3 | CASSYSRVVEQYF | TGTGCCAGCAGTTACTCAAGGGTTGTCGAGCAGTACTTC
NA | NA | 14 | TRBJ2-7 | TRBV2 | CASRAGPVTYEQYF | TGTGCCAGCAGGGCCGGACCCGTTACCTACGAGCAGTACTTC
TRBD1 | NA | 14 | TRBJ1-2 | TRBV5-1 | CASSFGQGAYGYTF | TGCGCCAGCAGCTTCGGACAGGGTGCCTATGGCTACACCTTC
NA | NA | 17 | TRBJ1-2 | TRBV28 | CASSSAGTDSSNYGYTF | TGTGCCAGCAGTTCGGCCGGGACGGACAGTTCTAACTATGGCTACACCTTC
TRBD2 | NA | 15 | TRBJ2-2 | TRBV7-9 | CASSLEVAGAGELFF | TGTGCCAGCAGCTTAGAGGTAGCGGGAGCCGGGGAGCTGTTTTTT
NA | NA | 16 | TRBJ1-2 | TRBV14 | CASSQVGGRWDYGYTF | TGTGCCAGCAGCCAAGTCGGGGGGCGATGGGACTATGGCTACACCTTC
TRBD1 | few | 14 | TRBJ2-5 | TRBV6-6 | CASSLGQHQETQYF | TGTGCCAGCAGTCTGGGACAGCACCAAGAGACCCAGTACTTC